This T cell receptor beta chain originates from a study of CD8+ T cells in alopecia areata. Study-wide context: Among treated patients, oral tofacitinib was administered at 5 to 10 mg twice daily. Study results and caveats: Affected scalp, especially in alopecia totalis/universalis, had a higher clonality than normal scalp did.

Sequencing templates came from extracted RNA that was reverse transcribed into cDNA. TCRdb's table, derived via immunoSEQ multiplex PCR, lists solely in-frame clones and lacks some. The table records about 270,000 clones, 60% of them present only once. A word on this clone: Its antigen is unknown. In the same sample, other DNA sequences code for this CDR3.

Treatment: oral pan-JAK inhibitor, 5-10 mg twice daily. Punch biopsies of lesional scalp, plus peripheral blood, were taken from alopecia areata patients. Isolation of CD4+ and CD8+ T cells from PBMCs was achieved by sorting. Germline V CDR1 and CDR2: SGHRS, YFSETQ. V lost 4 bases and J 2 bases, leaving 12 bases between the germline ends. The CDR3 covers 14 residues. The chain links TRBV5-1 to TRBJ2-5; D possibly uses TRBD1 or TRBD2 (5 bases each). The sequencing used CD4+ T cells sorted from blood, collected around week 54, from a patient treated with tofacitinib. This sequence originates from a human donor with alopecia areata. The CDR3 here is CASSPGTAQETQYF. CDR3 nucleotides: TGCGCCAGCAGCCCAGGGACCGCTCAAGAGACCCAGTACTTC.